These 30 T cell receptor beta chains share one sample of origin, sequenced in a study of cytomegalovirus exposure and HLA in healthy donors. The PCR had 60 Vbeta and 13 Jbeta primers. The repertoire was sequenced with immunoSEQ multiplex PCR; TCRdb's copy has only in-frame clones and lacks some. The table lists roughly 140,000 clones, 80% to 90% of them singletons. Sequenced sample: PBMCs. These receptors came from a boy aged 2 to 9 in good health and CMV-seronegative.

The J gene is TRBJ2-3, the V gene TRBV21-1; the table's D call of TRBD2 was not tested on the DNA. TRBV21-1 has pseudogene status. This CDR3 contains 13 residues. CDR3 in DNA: TGTGCCAGCAGCACTCTACGGGCAGATACGCAGTATTTT. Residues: CASSTLRADTQYF.

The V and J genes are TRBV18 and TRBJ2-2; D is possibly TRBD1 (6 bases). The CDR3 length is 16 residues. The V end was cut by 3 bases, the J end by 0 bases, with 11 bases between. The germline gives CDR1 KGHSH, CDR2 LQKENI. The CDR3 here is CASSPTGTSNTGELFF. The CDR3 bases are TGTGCCAGCTCACCTACCGGGACATCGAACACCGGGGAGCTGTTTTTT.

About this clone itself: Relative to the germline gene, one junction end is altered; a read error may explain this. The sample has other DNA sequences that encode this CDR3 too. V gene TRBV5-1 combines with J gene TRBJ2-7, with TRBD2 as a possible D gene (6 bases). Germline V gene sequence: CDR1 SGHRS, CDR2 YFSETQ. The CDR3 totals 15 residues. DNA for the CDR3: TGCGCCAGCAGCTTGGGTGGAGGGGTTACCTACGAGCAATACTTC. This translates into CASSLGGGVTYEQYF.

This CDR3 is CASSPFAKKNTGELFF. The DNA for the CDR3 is TGTGCCAGCTCACCGTTCGCTAAGAAGAACACCGGGGAGCTGTTTTTT. V is TRBV18 and J is TRBJ2-2; no clear D. The CDR3 extends over 16 amino acids. Trimming removed 3 bases from V and 1 base from J, with 12 bases in between. Germline lookup yields CDR1 KGHSH and CDR2 LQKENI.

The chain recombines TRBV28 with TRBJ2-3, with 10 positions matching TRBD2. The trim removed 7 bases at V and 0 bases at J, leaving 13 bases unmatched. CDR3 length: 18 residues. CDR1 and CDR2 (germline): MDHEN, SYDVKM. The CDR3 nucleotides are TGTGCCAGCAACCCAAGGACTAGCGGAAGGACTAGCACAGATACGCAGTATTTT. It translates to CASNPRTSGRTSTDTQYF.

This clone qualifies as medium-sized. The CDR3 region has the DNA TGTGCCAGTAGTATAGGTCTAACTGGGGCCAACGTCCTGACTTTC. Translated: CASSIGLTGANVLTF. The V gene is TRBV19, the J gene TRBJ2-6; no clear D. Between the trimmed V and J ends, which lost 1 base and 2 bases, there was a span of 6 bases. CDR1 is LNHDA, CDR2 SQIVND, per germline (reference sequence). The CDR3 runs 15 residues. Supplemented by reference TRBV19 and TRBJ2-6, the full variable domain reads DGGITQSPKYLFRKEGQNVTLSCEQNLNHDAMYWYRQDPGQGLRLIYYSQIVNDFQKGDIAEGYSVSREKKESFPLTVTSAQKNPTAFYLCASSIGLTGANVLTFGAGSRLTVL.

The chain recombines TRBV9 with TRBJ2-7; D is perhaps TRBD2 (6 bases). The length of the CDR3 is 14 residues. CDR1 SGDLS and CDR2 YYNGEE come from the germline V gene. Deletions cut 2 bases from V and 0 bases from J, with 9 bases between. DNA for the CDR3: TGTGCCAGCAGCGTTGGGGGGAGCTCCTACGAGCAGTACTTC. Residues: CASSVGGSSYEQYF.

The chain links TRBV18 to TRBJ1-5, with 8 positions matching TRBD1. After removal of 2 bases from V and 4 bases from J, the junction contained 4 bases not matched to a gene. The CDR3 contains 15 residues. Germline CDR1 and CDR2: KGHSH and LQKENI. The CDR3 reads CASSPGHRGNQPQHF. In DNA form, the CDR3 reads TGTGCCAGCTCACCAGGGCACAGGGGGAATCAGCCCCAGCATTTT.

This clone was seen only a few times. CDR3 in amino acids: CASSLFQQTSSDTQYF. The CDR3 bases are TGTGCCAGCAGTTTATTTCAACAGACTAGCTCAGATACGCAGTATTTT. The gene calls are TRBV27 and TRBJ2-3; TRBD2 agrees at 7 bases. J lost 4 bases, V lost 1 base, and 8 bases had no gene match. The CDR3 runs to 16 residues. Per the germline V gene, CDR1 is MNHEY and CDR2 is SMNVEV (reference sequence).

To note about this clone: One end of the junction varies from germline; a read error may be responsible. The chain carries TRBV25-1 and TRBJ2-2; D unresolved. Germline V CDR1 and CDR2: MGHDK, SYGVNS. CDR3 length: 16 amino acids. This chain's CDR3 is CASSDSVVTNPGELFF. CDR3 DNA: TGTGCCAGCAGTGATTCAGTCGTAACGAACCCCGGGGAGCTGTTTTTT.

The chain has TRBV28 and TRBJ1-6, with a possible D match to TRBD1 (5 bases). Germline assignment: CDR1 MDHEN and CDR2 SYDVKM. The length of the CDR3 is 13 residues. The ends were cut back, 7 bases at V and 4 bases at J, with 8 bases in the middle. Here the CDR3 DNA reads TGTGCCAGCACCAGGGATTATAATTCACCCCTCCACTTT. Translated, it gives CASTRDYNSPLHF.

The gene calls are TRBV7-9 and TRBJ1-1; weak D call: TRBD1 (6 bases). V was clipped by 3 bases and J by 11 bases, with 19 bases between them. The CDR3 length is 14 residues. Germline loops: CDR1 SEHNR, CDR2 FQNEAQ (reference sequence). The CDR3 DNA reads TGTGCCAGCAGCTTCCTTGCACAGGGTTGGGGTGCTTTCTTT. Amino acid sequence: CASSFLAQGWGAFF.

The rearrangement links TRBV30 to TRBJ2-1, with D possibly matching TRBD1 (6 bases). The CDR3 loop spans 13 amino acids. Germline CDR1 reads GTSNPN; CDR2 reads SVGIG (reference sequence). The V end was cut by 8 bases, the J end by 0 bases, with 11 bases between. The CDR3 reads CAQGGSSYNEQFF. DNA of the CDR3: TGTGCCCAAGGGGGAAGCTCCTACAATGAGCAGTTCTTC. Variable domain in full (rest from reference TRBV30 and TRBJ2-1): SQTIHQWPATLVQPVGSPLSLECTVEGTSNPNLYWYRQAAGRGLQLLFYSVGIGQISSEVPQNLSASRPQDRQFILSSKKLLLSDSGFYLCAQGGSSYNEQFFGPGTRLTVL.

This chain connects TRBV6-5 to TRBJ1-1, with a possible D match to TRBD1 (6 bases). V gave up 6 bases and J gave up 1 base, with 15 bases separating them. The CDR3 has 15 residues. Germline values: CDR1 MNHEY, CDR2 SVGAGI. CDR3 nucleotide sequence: TGTGCCAGCAGCCAACCTTACAGGGAGAACACTGAAGCTTTCTTT. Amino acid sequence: CASSQPYRENTEAFF.

The CDR3 loop is CASSLAGTGLPYEQYF. In DNA, the CDR3 is TGCGCCAGCAGCCTGGCGGGGACAGGGCTTCCCTACGAGCAGTACTTC. The chain combines TRBV5-1 with TRBJ2-7; 9 nucleotides match TRBD1. The length of the CDR3 is 16 residues. V lost 4 bases to trimming and J lost 2 bases; unmatched junction nucleotides: 10. The germline V gene has CDR1 SGHRS and CDR2 YFSETQ.

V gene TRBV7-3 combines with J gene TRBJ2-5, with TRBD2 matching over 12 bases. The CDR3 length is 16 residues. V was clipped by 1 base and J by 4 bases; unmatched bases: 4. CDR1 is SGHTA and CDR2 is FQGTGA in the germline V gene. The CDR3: CASSLSAGLAGETQYF. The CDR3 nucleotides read TGTGCCAGCAGCTTAAGCGCGGGACTAGCGGGAGAGACCCAGTACTTC.

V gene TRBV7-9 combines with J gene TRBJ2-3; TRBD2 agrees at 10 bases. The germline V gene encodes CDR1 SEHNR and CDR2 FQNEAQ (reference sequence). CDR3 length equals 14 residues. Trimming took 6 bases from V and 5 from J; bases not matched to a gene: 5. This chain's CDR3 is CASRPGLAQDTQYF. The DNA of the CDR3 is TGTGCCAGCAGGCCGGGACTAGCGCAAGATACGCAGTATTTT.

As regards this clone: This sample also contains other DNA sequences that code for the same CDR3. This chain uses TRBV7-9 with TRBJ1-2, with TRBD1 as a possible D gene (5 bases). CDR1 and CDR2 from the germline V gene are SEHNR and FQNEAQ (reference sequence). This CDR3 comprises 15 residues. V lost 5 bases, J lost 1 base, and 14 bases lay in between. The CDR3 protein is CASSPPGGGNYGYTF. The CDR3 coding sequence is TGTGCCAGCAGCCCCCCGGGGGGGGGTAACTATGGCTACACCTTC.

This CDR3 is CASNMIRGLGYGYTF. DNA for the CDR3: TGTGCCAGCAATATGATCAGGGGGCTCGGCTATGGCTACACCTTC. The J gene is TRBJ1-2, the V gene TRBV6-1; 8 positions match TRBD1. V shed 7 bases and J 4 bases; nucleotides not matched to a gene: 11. From germline, CDR1 is MNHNS and CDR2 SASEGT. This CDR3 contains 15 residues.

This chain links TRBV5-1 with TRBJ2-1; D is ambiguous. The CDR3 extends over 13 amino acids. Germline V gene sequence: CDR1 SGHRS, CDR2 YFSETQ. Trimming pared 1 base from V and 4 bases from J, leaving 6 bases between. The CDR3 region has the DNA TGCGCCAGCAGCTTGCACAGATACAATGAGCAGTTCTTC. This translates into CASSLHRYNEQFF.

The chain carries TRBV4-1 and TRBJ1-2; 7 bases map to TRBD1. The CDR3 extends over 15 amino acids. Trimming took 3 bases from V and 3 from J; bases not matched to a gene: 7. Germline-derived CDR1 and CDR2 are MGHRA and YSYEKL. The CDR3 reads CASSHANRGDYGYTF. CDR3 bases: TGCGCCAGCAGCCACGCTAACAGGGGAGACTATGGCTACACCTTC.

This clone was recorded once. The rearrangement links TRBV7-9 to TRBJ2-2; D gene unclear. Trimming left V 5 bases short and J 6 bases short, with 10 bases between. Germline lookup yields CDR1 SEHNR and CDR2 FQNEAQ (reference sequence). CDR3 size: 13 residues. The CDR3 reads CASSPVVAGELFF. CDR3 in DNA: TGTGCCAGCAGCCCCGTCGTAGCCGGGGAGCTGTTTTTT.

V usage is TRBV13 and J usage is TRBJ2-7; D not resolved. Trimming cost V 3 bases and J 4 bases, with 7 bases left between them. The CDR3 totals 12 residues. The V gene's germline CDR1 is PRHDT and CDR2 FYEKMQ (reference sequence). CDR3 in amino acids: CASSFLLYEQYF. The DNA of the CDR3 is TGTGCCAGCAGCTTCCTTTTATACGAGCAGTACTTC.

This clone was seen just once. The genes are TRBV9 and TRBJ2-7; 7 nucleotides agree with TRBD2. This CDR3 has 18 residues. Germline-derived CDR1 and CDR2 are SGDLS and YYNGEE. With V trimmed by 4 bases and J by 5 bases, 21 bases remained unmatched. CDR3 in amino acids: CASSQPVPRRGRSHEQYF. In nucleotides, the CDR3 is TGTGCCAGCAGCCAACCTGTACCCCGGCGGGGGAGGAGCCACGAGCAGTACTTC.

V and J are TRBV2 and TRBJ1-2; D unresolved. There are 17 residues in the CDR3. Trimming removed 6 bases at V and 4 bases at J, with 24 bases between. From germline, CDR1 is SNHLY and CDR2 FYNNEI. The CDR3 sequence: CASSRFPRQAEGYGYTF. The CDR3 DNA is TGTGCCAGCAGCCGCTTTCCGCGGCAGGCGGAGGGCTATGGCTACACCTTC.

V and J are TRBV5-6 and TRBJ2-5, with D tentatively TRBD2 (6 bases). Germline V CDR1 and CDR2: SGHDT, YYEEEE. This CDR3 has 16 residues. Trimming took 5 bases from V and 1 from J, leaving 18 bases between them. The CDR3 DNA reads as TGTGCCAGCAGGGAGGGCCCTGGTAGCGGCCAAGAGACCCAGTACTTC. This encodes CASREGPGSGQETQYF.

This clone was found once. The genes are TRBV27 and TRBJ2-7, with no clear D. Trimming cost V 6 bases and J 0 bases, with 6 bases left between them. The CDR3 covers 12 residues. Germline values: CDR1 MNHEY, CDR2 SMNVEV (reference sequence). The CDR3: CASSRSSYEQYF. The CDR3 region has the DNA TGTGCCAGCAGCCGTAGCTCCTACGAGCAGTACTTC.

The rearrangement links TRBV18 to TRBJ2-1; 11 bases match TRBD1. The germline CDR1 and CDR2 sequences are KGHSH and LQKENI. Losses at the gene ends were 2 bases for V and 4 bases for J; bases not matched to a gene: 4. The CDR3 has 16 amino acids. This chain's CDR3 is CASSPAGTGGYNEQFF. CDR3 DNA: TGTGCCAGCTCACCAGCCGGGACAGGGGGTTACAATGAGCAGTTCTTC. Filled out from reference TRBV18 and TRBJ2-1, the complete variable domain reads NAGVMQNPRHLVRRRGQEARLRCSPMKGHSHVYWYRQLPEEGLKFMVYLQKENIIDESGMPKERFSAEFPKEGPSILRIQQVVRGDSAAYFCASSPAGTGGYNEQFFGPGTRLTVL.

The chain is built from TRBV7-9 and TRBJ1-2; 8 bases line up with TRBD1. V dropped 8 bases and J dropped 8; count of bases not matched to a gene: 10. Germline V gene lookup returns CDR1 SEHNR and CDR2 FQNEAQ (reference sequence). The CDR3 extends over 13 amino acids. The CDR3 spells CASGARQGHGYTF. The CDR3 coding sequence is TGTGCCAGCGGAGCGCGACAGGGGCACGGCTACACCTTC.

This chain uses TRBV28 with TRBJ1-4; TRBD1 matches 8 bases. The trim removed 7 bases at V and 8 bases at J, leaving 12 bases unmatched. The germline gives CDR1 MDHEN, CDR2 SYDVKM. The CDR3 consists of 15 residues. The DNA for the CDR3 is TGTGCCAGCACAGCTACGGACAGGGTAGGCGAAAAACTGTTTTTT. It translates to CASTATDRVGEKLFF. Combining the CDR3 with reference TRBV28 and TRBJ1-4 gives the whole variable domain DVKVTQSSRYLVKRTGEKVFLECVQDMDHENMFWYRQDPGLGLRLIYFSYDVKMKEKGDIPEGYSVSREKKERFSLILESASTNQTSMYLCASTATDRVGEKLFFGSGTQLSVL.